This T cell receptor beta chain appears in the sequencing data of a study of T cell repertoires in cytomegalovirus infection. TCRdb reprocessed the reads via MiXCR and lists one record per CDR3 protein. Of just under 300,000 distinct CDR3 sequences listed, around 9.6% are singletons. With V trimmed by 5 bases and J by 9 bases, 9 bases remained unmatched. Germline V lookup: CDR1 SGHVS, CDR2 FNYEAQ. The CDR3 consists of 14 residues. Many counts were recorded for this clonotype. V usage is TRBV7-6 and J usage is TRBJ2-1; 8 bases fit TRBD1. Sequenced: PBMCs. The clonotype originates from a human donor in good health (CMV status not recorded). Some clones in this sample may be carry-over from other donors' samples. As DNA, the CDR3 is TGTGCCAGCAGCCTCGGACAGGGCCTTATTGAGCAGTTCTTC. It translates to CASSLGQGLIEQFF.